This T cell receptor (beta chain) was identified in a study of cytomegalovirus exposure and HLA in healthy donors. CDR1 and CDR2 from the germline V gene are MNHNY and SVGAGI (reference sequence). The CDR3 totals 15 residues. Trimming took 6 bases from V and 4 from J; bases not matched to a gene: 5. Primers for the PCR totalled 60 Vbeta and 13 Jbeta. Some clones are missing from TCRdb's copy, which holds only in-frame ones; the method was immunoSEQ multiplex PCR. The sample lists 110,000 to 150,000 clones, about 80% occurring once. The genes are TRBV6-6 and TRBJ2-2; 10 bases agree with TRBD1. The sample comprised PBMCs. The sequence was obtained from a woman under 30 in good health and CMV-seropositive. The CDR3 is CASRGDRGRTGELFF. DNA of the CDR3: TGTGCCAGCAGGGGAGACAGGGGGCGCACCGGGGAGCTGTTTTTT.